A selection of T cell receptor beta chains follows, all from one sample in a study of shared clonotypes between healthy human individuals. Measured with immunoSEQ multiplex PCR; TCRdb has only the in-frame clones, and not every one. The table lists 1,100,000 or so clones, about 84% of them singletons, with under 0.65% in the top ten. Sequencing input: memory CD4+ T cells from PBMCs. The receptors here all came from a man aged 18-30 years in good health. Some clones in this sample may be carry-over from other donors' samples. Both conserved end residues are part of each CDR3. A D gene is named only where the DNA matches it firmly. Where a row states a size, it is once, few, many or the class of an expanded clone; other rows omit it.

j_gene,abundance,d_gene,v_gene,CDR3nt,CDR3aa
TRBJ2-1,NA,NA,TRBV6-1,TGTGCCAGCGGGCGTGAGCAGTTCTTC,CASGREQFF
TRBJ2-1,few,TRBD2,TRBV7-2,TGTGCCAGCAGCTTTGAAGCGGGAGTCTCCAATGAGCAGTTCTTC,CASSFEAGVSNEQFF
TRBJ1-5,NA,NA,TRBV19,TGTGCCACTCACCGGGCCGGTTCAAATCAGCCCCAGCATTTT,CATHRAGSNQPQHF
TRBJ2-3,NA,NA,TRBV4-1,TGCGCCAGCAGCCCGGGGGACAGCACAGATACGCAGTATTTT,CASSPGDSTDTQYF
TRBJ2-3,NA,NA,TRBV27,TGTGCCAGCAGTGTGGACGGTTATAGCACAGATACGCAGTATTTT,CASSVDGYSTDTQYF
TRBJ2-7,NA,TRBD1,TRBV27,TGTGCCAGCTCCTATTACAGGGGCTCGTACGAGCAGTACTTC,CASSYYRGSYEQYF
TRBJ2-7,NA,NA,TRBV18,TGTGCCAGCTCACCAAGCACAAAATACGAGCAGTACTTC,CASSPSTKYEQYF
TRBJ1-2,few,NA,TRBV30,TGTGCCTCGCCTCGGGCGGCTGAGGCTGGCTACACCTTC,CASPRAAEAGYTF
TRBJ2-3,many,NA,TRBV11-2,TGTGCCAGCAGCTTAGATGGGGGGGCCGCAGATACGCAGTATTTT,CASSLDGGAADTQYF
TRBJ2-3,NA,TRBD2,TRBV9,TGTGCCAGCAGCAGGACTAGAAGCACAGATACGCAGTATTTT,CASSRTRSTDTQYF
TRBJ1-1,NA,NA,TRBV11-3,TGTGCCAGCAGCGGGGGCGGGAACACTGAAGCTTTCTTT,CASSGGGNTEAFF
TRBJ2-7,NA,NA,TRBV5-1,TGCGCCAGCGGGATTGGGACAGCGGGACTCTACGAGCAGTACTTC,CASGIGTAGLYEQYF
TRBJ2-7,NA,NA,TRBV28,TGTGCCAGCAGTTCTATCCCCTCCTACGAGCAGTACTTC,CASSSIPSYEQYF
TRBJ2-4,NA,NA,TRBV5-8,TGTGCCAGCAGCTACCGGGGAAACATTCAGTACTTC,CASSYRGNIQYF
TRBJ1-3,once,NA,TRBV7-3,TGTGCCAGCAGCTTCACTCCTGGAAACACCATATATTTT,CASSFTPGNTIYF
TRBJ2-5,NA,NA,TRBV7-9,TGTGCCAGCAGCCCCGTACGGGGTGAGACCCAGTACTTC,CASSPVRGETQYF
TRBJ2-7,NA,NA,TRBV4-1,TGCGCCAGCAGCCCAGTGGGGACTGGTACCTACGAGCAGTACTTC,CASSPVGTGTYEQYF
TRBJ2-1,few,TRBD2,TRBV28,TGTGCCAGCCGTAGAGGGGACTCCCGGGGGGTTGAGCAGTTCTTC,CASRRGDSRGVEQFF
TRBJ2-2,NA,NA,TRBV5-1,TGCGCCAGCAGCTTGTTGACGAACACCGGGGAGCTGTTTTTT,CASSLLTNTGELFF
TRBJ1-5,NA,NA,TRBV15,TGTGCCACCAGCAGAGATTGGGCAGGGGATAGCAATCAGCCCCAGCATTTT,CATSRDWAGDSNQPQHF
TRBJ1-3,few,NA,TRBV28,TGTGCCAGCAGTCGAATTTTGGGAAACACCATATATTTT,CASSRILGNTIYF
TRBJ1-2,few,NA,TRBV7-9,TGTGCCAGCAGCTTAGAGGCGAGACCTGGCTACACCTTC,CASSLEARPGYTF
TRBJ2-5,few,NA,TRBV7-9,TGTGCCAGCAGCTTACTAGACGTCGAGACCCAGTACTTC,CASSLLDVETQYF
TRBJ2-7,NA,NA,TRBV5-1,TGCGCCAGCAGCTTGGAGGCCAATTACGAGCAGTACTTC,CASSLEANYEQYF
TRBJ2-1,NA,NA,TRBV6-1,TGTGCCAGCAGTGAAGTTTTAGTATTGGGGAGCAATGAGCAGTTCTTC,CASSEVLVLGSNEQFF
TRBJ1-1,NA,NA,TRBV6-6,TGTGCCAGCAGTTCCGCTGGGGGAGGGACTGAAGCTTTCTTT,CASSSAGGGTEAFF
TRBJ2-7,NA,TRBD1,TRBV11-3,TGTGCCAGCAGCTTAGGGACAGGGAGGACTAACGAGCAGTACTTC,CASSLGTGRTNEQYF
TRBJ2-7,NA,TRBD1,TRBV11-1,TGTGCCAGCAGCTCCGGGACAGGGGCCCACGAGCAGTACTTC,CASSSGTGAHEQYF
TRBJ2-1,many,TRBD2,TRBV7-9,TGTGCCAGCAGCCGTGGGGGGCTAGCGGGAGCCAATGAGCAGTTCTTC,CASSRGGLAGANEQFF
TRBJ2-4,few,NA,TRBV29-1,TGCAGCGTTGAGGGGACGGACATTCAGTACTTC,CSVEGTDIQYF
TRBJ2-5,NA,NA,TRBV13,TGTGCCAGCAGCTTGACAGGAGCGGGGAAGACCCAGTACTTC,CASSLTGAGKTQYF
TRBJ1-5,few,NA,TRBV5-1,TGCGCCAGCAGCTTGGGGGGGCCTGGTCAGCCCCAGCATTTT,CASSLGGPGQPQHF
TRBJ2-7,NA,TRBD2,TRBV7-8,TGTGCCAGTGGCCCCGGACTAGCCGGCTGGCAGTACTTC,CASGPGLAGWQYF
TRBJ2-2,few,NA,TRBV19,TGTGCCAGTAGTATAGGGGGAGGCACCGGGGAGCTGTTTTTT,CASSIGGGTGELFF
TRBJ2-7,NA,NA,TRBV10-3,TGTGCCATCAGTGAGTCGATGGACGGGGTAATCGAGCAGTACTTC,CAISESMDGVIEQYF
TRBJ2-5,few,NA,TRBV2,TGTGCCAGCAGGTTATCGGGGGAGACCCAGTACTTC,CASRLSGETQYF
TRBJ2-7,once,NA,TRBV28,TGTGCCAGCAGTTTCCGCGGTGAGCAGTACTTC,CASSFRGEQYF
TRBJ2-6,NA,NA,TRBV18,TGTGCCAGCTCACCACCACCCGGGCGAGGGGCCAACGTCCTGACTTTC,CASSPPPGRGANVLTF
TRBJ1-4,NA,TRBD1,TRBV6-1,TGTGCCAGCAACGACAGGGTTAATGAAAAACTGTTTTTT,CASNDRVNEKLFF
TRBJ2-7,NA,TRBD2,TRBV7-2,TGTGCCAGCAGCTTAATTACTCAGCGGGGCTCCTACGAGCAGTACTTC,CASSLITQRGSYEQYF
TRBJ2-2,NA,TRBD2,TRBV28,TGTGCCAGCAGTTTCAGCGGGAGACCTAACACCGGGGAGCTGTTTTTT,CASSFSGRPNTGELFF
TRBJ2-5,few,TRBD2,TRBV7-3,TGTGCCAGCAGCTTAATACGGGAGGCCATAGAGACCCAGTACTTC,CASSLIREAIETQYF
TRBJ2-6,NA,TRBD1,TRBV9,TGTGCCAGCAGCGTAGGACAGGGGGCTTTGATGCCTGGGGCCAACGTCCTGACTTTC,CASSVGQGALMPGANVLTF
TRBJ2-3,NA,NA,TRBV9,TGTGCCAGCACCCGAGGTGACTACGCCACAGATACGCAGTATTTT,CASTRGDYATDTQYF
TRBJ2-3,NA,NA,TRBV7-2,TGTGCCAGCAGCTTAGTGAGGGCCCGCACAGATACGCAGTATTTT,CASSLVRARTDTQYF
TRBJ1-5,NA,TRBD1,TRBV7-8,TGTGCCAGCAGCTGGGGGACAGAAAGCAATCAGCCCCAGCATTTT,CASSWGTESNQPQHF
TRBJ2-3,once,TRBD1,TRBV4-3,TGCGCCAGCAGCCAAGCTACAGAAGGGGGCTTCCCAGATACGCAGTATTTT,CASSQATEGGFPDTQYF
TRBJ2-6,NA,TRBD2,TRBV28,TGTGCCAGCAGCGGGACTAGCGGGAGGCGCGGGGCCAACGTCCTGACTTTC,CASSGTSGRRGANVLTF
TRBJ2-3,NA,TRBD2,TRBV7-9,TGTGCCAGCAGCGTATTTGGCGGGAGGATAGATACGCAGTATTTT,CASSVFGGRIDTQYF
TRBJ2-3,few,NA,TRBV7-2,TGTGCCAGCAGCTTAGTCGGCAATCGGGCAGATACGCAGTATTTT,CASSLVGNRADTQYF
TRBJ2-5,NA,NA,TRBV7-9,TGTGCCAGCAGCCTCAGTCTCCAAGAGACCCAGTACTTC,CASSLSLQETQYF
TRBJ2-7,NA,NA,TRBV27,TGTGCCAGCAGTTTAAATGGGGAAGGGGAGCAGTACTTC,CASSLNGEGEQYF